This TCR beta chain was sequenced for a study of blood T cells in healthy people across ages. Across the study: Roughly one uniquely barcoded beta molecule per two T cells was captured.

Each individual donor underwent a draw of about 9.1 milliliters of peripheral blood. Looked up from germline, CDR1 is MNHNY and CDR2 is SVGAGI (reference sequence). V was pared by 6 bases and J by 4 bases, with 10 bases of the junction left unmatched. The CDR3 runs to 15 residues. Through a sample-barcoded 5' primer and a J-beta primer mix, a second PCR was run for roughly 7 to 11 cycles. MiXCR, run by TCRdb on the 5' RACE reads, gives a single entry per CDR3 protein. The sample lists some 930,000 distinct CDR3 sequences, about 27% occurring once. These data also formed part of another study, on T cells of mothers and their children. That study adds: Mothers gave over 8.5 million TCR beta CDR3 reads each, and children several million each. In related and unrelated pairs alike, thymic selection shapes TCR recombination output, with inherited differences minor.

J is TRBJ2-3 and V is TRBV6-6; 7 nucleotides line up with TRBD1. The origin of this receptor is a middle-aged woman in good health. Sequencing was performed on blood. The CDR3 sequence: CASSPVGQAADTQYF. The CDR3 bases are TGTGCCAGCAGCCCCGTTGGACAGGCGGCAGATACGCAGTATTTT.